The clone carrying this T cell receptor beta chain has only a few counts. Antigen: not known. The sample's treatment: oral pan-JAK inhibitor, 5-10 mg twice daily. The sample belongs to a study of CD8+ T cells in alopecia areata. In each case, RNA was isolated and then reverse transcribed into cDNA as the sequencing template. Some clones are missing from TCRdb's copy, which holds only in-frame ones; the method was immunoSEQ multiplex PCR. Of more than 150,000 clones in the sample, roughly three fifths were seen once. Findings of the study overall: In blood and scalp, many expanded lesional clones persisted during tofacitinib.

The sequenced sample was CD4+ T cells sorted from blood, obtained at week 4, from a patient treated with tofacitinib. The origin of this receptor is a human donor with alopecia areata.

For the CDR3, the DNA is TGTGCCAGCAGCTTATCGGGGGGGACCCTGGAGACCCAGTACTTC. Protein product: CASSLSGGTLETQYF. This chain connects TRBV7-3 to TRBJ2-5, with 8 bases matching TRBD2. The CDR3 is made up of 15 amino acids. V lost 2 bases to trimming and J lost 5 bases; unmatched junction nucleotides: 7. The germline gives CDR1 SGHTA, CDR2 FQGTGA.